These 22 T cell receptor beta chains originate from one sample sequenced in a study of control samples from healthy donors and cancer patients. TCRdb's table, derived via immunoSEQ multiplex PCR, lists solely in-frame clones and lacks some. The sample lists around 140,000 clones, around 90% seen once, with roughly 2.7% in the top ten. Sequenced input: blood. All receptors come from a man in his forties in good health.

The V gene is TRBV7-2, the J gene TRBJ2-2, with D unclear. V lost 3 bases and J 5 bases, leaving 7 bases between the germline ends. CDR1 is SGHTA and CDR2 is FQGNSA in the germline V gene. The length of the CDR3 is 13 residues. The CDR3 loop is CASSFTVTGELFF. DNA of the CDR3: TGTGCCAGCAGCTTTACGGTGACCGGGGAGCTGTTTTTT.

The gene calls are TRBV24-1 and TRBJ2-1, with D perhaps matching TRBD2 (6 bases). This CDR3 is 16 amino acids long. The V end was cut by 5 bases, the J end by 4 bases, with 17 bases between. Germline lookup yields CDR1 KGHDR and CDR2 SFDVKD. Here the CDR3 reads CATSGGRDSPYNEQFF. As DNA, the CDR3 is TGTGCCACCAGTGGTGGCCGGGACTCTCCATACAATGAGCAGTTCTTC.

The chain joins TRBV2 to TRBJ1-1; D remains ambiguous. V lost 6 bases and J 11 bases, leaving 13 bases between the germline ends. This CDR3 spans 11 amino acids. Germline lookup yields CDR1 SNHLY and CDR2 FYNNEI. CDR3 nucleotides: TGTGCCAGCAGAGGCACCACGACCGCTTTCTTT. Encoded protein: CASRGTTTAFF.

V is TRBV30 and J is TRBJ2-1; tentative D call: TRBD2 (5 bases). Germline V gene sequence: CDR1 GTSNPN, CDR2 SVGIG (reference sequence). The germline V and J ends were trimmed by 2 bases and 0 bases, with 8 bases remaining between them. The CDR3 length is 14 residues. CDR3 in amino acids: CAWSFRGSYNEQFF. CDR3 in DNA: TGTGCCTGGAGTTTCCGGGGCTCCTACAATGAGCAGTTCTTC. The variable domain in full, completed from reference TRBV30 and TRBJ2-1, reads SQTIHQWPATLVQPVGSPLSLECTVEGTSNPNLYWYRQAAGRGLQLLFYSVGIGQISSEVPQNLSASRPQDRQFILSSKKLLLSDSGFYLCAWSFRGSYNEQFFGPGTRLTVL.

This clone appeared a single time. CDR3 nucleotides: TGTGCCAGCAGCCCCTCTTCGCTAATCCGGCCCTACGAGCAGTACTTC. Translation gives CASSPSSLIRPYEQYF. V usage is TRBV16 and J usage is TRBJ2-7; unclear D gene. The CDR3 is made up of 16 amino acids. With 4 bases removed from V and 2 bases from J, the gap between germline ends came to 18 bases. Germline assignment: CDR1 KGHSY and CDR2 FQNENV.

The rearrangement uses TRBV2 and TRBJ2-5, with D possibly matching TRBD2 (5 bases). Per the germline V gene, CDR1 is SNHLY and CDR2 is FYNNEI. This CDR3 comprises 11 residues. V lost 7 bases and J lost 3, with 6 bases in between. The CDR3 nucleotides read TGTGCCAGCACGAGGGAAGAGACCCAGTACTTC. This gives the protein CASTREETQYF.

V gene TRBV2 combines with J gene TRBJ1-2, with 8 bases matching TRBD1. The CDR3 contains 13 residues. The V gene end was trimmed by 6 bases and the J gene end by 8 bases; junction bases not matched to a gene: 8. Germline V gives CDR1 SNHLY, CDR2 FYNNEI. The CDR3 region is CASRTGALGGYTF. CDR3 DNA: TGTGCCAGCAGGACAGGGGCGCTGGGAGGCTACACCTTC.

This chain links TRBV20-1 with TRBJ2-3, with D perhaps TRBD2 (6 bases). The CDR3 is made up of 11 amino acids. Trimming cost V 8 bases and J 8 bases, with 14 bases left between them. Germline V gene data show CDR1 as DFQATT and CDR2 as SNEGSKA (reference sequence). The CDR3 DNA reads TGCAGTTACAGCGGGTCGGGTACGCAGTATTTT. Translation: CSYSGSGTQYF.

The chain joins TRBV25-1 to TRBJ2-5; possible D gene TRBD1, 6 bases. This CDR3 contains 15 residues. The V and J ends lost 0 bases and 6 bases respectively, with 14 bases between them. Germline V gene lookup returns CDR1 MGHDK and CDR2 SYGVNS. The CDR3 here is CASSEYGRGDKTQYF. The CDR3 nucleotides are TGTGCCAGCAGTGAATATGGCAGGGGTGATAAGACCCAGTACTTC.

The sample holds one count of this clone. The J gene is TRBJ1-2, the V gene TRBV7-2, with D unclear. The CDR3 consists of 12 residues. With 5 bases removed from V and 5 bases from J, the gap between germline ends came to 9 bases. CDR1 is SGHTA and CDR2 is FQGNSA in the germline V gene. Here the CDR3 reads CASSIRVYGYTF. The DNA of the CDR3 is TGTGCCAGCAGCATAAGGGTTTATGGCTACACCTTC. The full variable domain, completed using reference TRBV7-2 and TRBJ1-2, is GAGVSQSPSNKVTEKGKDVELRCDPISGHTALYWYRQSLGQGLEFLIYFQGNSAPDKSGLPSDRFSAERTGGSVSTLTIQRTQQEDSAVYLCASSIRVYGYTFGSGTRLTVV.

This sequence joins TRBV27 and TRBJ2-3, with D uncertain. Germline V CDR1 and CDR2: MNHEY, SMNVEV (reference sequence). CDR3 length equals 16 residues. Trimming pared 3 bases from V and 0 bases from J, leaving 13 bases between. The CDR3 DNA is TGTGCCAGCAGTTTGGAACCTTCTATTAGCACAGATACGCAGTATTTT. It encodes CASSLEPSISTDTQYF.

The chain carries TRBV23-1 and TRBJ2-7; tentatively, D is TRBD2 (6 bases). TRBV23-1 belongs to the ORF category, with a function that is uncertain. The CDR3 totals 21 residues. Trimming shortened V by 2 bases and J by 3 bases, and 32 bases separated the two germline ends. CDR3 in amino acids: CASSQKRDLTVTGGPSYEQYF. The CDR3 DNA reads TGCGCCAGCAGTCAAAAAAGGGACCTAACCGTTACAGGAGGGCCGAGCTACGAGCAGTACTTC.

The chain joins TRBV3-1 (or the pseudogene TRBV3-2) to TRBJ1-2, with D possibly matching TRBD1 (5 bases). Germline CDR1 is LGHDT and CDR2 is YNNKEL (reference sequence). Trimming removed 0 bases from V and 7 bases from J, with 18 bases in between. This CDR3 is built from 16 residues. The chain's CDR3 is CASSQDRGARASGYTF. CDR3 DNA sequence: TGTGCCAGCAGCCAAGATAGAGGGGCACGGGCTTCTGGCTACACCTTC.

The gene calls are TRBV18 and TRBJ1-6; D possibly corresponds to TRBD1 (6 bases). Germline V gene lookup returns CDR1 KGHSH and CDR2 LQKENI. This CDR3 has 14 residues. The V gene lost 2 bases and the J gene lost 7 bases, with 9 bases spanning the gap. The CDR3 nucleotides are TGTGCCAGCTCACCAACAGGGTCCAATTCACCCCTCCACTTT. Amino acid sequence: CASSPTGSNSPLHF.

The chain is built from TRBV3-1 (or the pseudogene TRBV3-2) and TRBJ1-1, with D possibly being TRBD1 (6 bases). The CDR3 runs 14 residues. Germline loops: CDR1 LGHDT, CDR2 YNNKEL (reference sequence). V lost 3 bases and J 1 base, leaving 9 bases between the germline ends. The CDR3 loop is CASSQSDRNTEAFF. CDR3 DNA sequence: TGTGCCAGCAGCCAGTCGGACAGGAACACTGAAGCTTTCTTT.

About this clone: The sample holds other DNA sequences that translate to the same CDR3. The chain joins TRBV5-1 to TRBJ1-2, with D unresolved. The V gene's germline CDR1 is SGHRS and CDR2 YFSETQ. V lost 0 bases and J lost 2, with 5 bases in between. The CDR3 spans 13 residues. DNA for the CDR3: TGCGCCAGCAGCTTGGGCGGGAACTATGGCTACACCTTC. Translation: CASSLGGNYGYTF.

V usage is TRBV3-1 (or the pseudogene TRBV3-2) and J usage is TRBJ2-2; 11 positions match TRBD1. The CDR3 has 16 amino acids. The germline gives CDR1 LGHDT, CDR2 YNNKEL (reference sequence). The CDR3 nucleotides read TGTGCAGCGGCACGGAGGGACAGGGGGGGCACCGGGGAGCTGTTTTTT. Translation gives CAAARRDRGGTGELFF.

The rearrangement uses TRBV5-4 and TRBJ2-3; no reliable D call. Trimming took 1 base from V and 0 from J, leaving 3 bases between them. The CDR3 is made up of 13 amino acids. Germline V gives CDR1 SGHNT, CDR2 YYREEE (reference sequence). The DNA for the CDR3 is TGTGCCAGCAGCTTGACTAGCACAGATACGCAGTATTTT. It translates to CASSLTSTDTQYF.

The V and J genes are TRBV19 and TRBJ1-1, with TRBD1 as a possible D gene (6 bases). The germline V gene encodes CDR1 LNHDA and CDR2 SQIVND (reference sequence). V was cut by 3 bases and J by 1 base, with 9 bases left in between. CDR3 length: 14 amino acids. CDR3 sequence: CASSIRGQNTEAFF. The CDR3 DNA reads TGTGCCAGTAGTATTCGGGGACAGAACACTGAAGCTTTCTTT.

The chain uses TRBV5-1 and TRBJ2-5; D unclear. Germline assignment: CDR1 SGHRS and CDR2 YFSETQ. Trimming removed 2 bases at V and 4 bases at J, with 6 bases between. CDR3 length equals 12 residues. The CDR3 reads CASSFTRETQYF. As DNA, the CDR3 is TGCGCCAGCAGCTTCACCCGAGAGACCCAGTACTTC.

The V call is TRBV2, the J call TRBJ1-5; D unclear. With 0 bases removed from V and 4 bases from J, the gap between germline ends came to 7 bases. Germline values: CDR1 SNHLY, CDR2 FYNNEI. The CDR3 has 14 residues. The CDR3 reads CASSEAARNQPQHF. The CDR3 nucleotides are TGTGCCAGCAGTGAAGCGGCCCGGAATCAGCCCCAGCATTTT.

The chain recombines TRBV19 with TRBJ2-1; 10 bases match TRBD2. Germline CDR1 is LNHDA and CDR2 is SQIVND (reference sequence). Losses at the gene ends were 4 bases for V and 7 bases for J; bases not matched to a gene: 10. The CDR3 sequence is 16 residues long. CDR3 sequence: CASSRGSPGLANEQFF. The CDR3 bases are TGTGCCAGTAGTAGGGGGTCGCCGGGACTAGCGAATGAGCAGTTCTTC.